What follows describes a single T cell receptor (beta chain). The data originate from a study of blood T cell repertoires in COVID-19. Germline V CDR1 and CDR2: MNHNY, SVGAGI (reference sequence). This CDR3 comprises 15 residues. Trimming left V 0 bases short and J 6 bases short, with 15 bases between. Some clones are missing from TCRdb's copy, which holds only in-frame ones; the method was immunoSEQ multiplex PCR. The sample consists of around 210,000 clones, 84% of them appearing once. This TCR came from a woman at least 80 years old with COVID-19, enrolled during active disease. The chain joins TRBV6-6 to TRBJ2-7, with a weak D call TRBD2 (7 bases). The specimen sequenced was peripheral blood. CDR3 in DNA: TGTGCCAGCAGTTACTCGTGGGGGGGGGCCGTCGAGCAGTACTTC. Translated: CASSYSWGGAVEQYF.